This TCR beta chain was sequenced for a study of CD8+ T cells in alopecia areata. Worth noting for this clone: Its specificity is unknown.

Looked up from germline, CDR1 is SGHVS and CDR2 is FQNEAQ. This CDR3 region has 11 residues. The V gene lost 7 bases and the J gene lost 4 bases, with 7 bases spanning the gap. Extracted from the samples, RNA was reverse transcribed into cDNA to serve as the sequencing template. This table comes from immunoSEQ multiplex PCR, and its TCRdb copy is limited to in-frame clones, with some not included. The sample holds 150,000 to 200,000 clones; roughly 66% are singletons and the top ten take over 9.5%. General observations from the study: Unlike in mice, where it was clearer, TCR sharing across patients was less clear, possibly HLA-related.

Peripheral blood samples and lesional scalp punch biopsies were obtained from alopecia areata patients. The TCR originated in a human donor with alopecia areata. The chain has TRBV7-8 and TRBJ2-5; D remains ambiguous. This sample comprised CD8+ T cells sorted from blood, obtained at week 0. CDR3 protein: CASMHAETQYF. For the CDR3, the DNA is TGTGCCAGCATGCATGCAGAGACCCAGTACTTC.